The entry that follows covers one T cell receptor (beta chain) sequence. The antigen remains unidentified. With 60 Vbeta and 13 Jbeta primers, the PCR was carried out. Profiling relied on immunoSEQ multiplex PCR, and the TCRdb table lists in-frame clones only, not all of them. Its listing shows 65,000 to 90,000 clones. In germline, CDR1 is KGHSH, CDR2 LQKENI. The CDR3 is made up of 13 amino acids. Trimming removed 2 bases from V and 7 bases from J, with 12 bases in between. This entry is derived from a study of cytomegalovirus exposure and HLA in healthy donors. Study-level results: In a later analysis, most CMV-associated TCR beta chains appeared HLA-restricted. In a later analysis, V- and J-gene trimming of beta chains associated with a DCLRE1C missense variant, replicated independently. Common viral pathogens (according to a later analysis) appeared linked to several of the most significant clusters.

Sequencing was performed on PBMCs. This chain connects TRBV18 to TRBJ2-7; possibly TRBD1 for D (6 bases). This TCR came from a man aged 35 to 55 in good health and CMV-seronegative. This chain's CDR3 is CASSPMDRGEQYF. Written as DNA, the CDR3 is TGTGCCAGCTCACCAATGGACAGAGGGGAGCAGTACTTC.